This paragraph covers one TCR beta chain sequence. The data originate from a study of blood T cell repertoires in COVID-19. The assay was immunoSEQ multiplex PCR, and TCRdb's table has in-frame clones only and misses some. The sample has 60,000 or so clones, roughly nine tenths seen once. This TCR was recovered from a human donor with acute or convalescent COVID-19. The donor label of this sample is uncertain. The sample consisted of peripheral blood.

The CDR3: CASSPRTSGRVGETQYF. Here the CDR3 DNA reads TGTGCCAGCAGCCCAAGGACTAGCGGGAGGGTTGGCGAGACCCAGTACTTC. V usage is TRBV9 and J usage is TRBJ2-5, with 15 bases lining up with TRBD2. V trimming: 4 bases; J trimming: 5 bases; junction bases outside the gene matches: 9. The CDR3 is 17 residues long. CDR1 is SGDLS, CDR2 YYNGEE, per germline.